Following are 4 T cell receptor beta chains from one sample sequenced in a study of blood T cell repertoires in COVID-19. The table came from immunoSEQ multiplex PCR; TCRdb's copy has only in-frame clones and leaves some out. The table shows 55,000 to 65,000 clones, with 75% to 90% occurring only once. Sequenced material: peripheral blood. The source of these receptors is a human donor with active COVID-19. The donor label of this sample is uncertain.

V is TRBV7-2 and J is TRBJ1-1, with a possible D match to TRBD1 (6 bases). The CDR3 is 14 amino acids. V lost 7 bases and J 3 bases, leaving 15 bases between the germline ends. The germline V gene has CDR1 SGHTA and CDR2 FQGNSA. The CDR3 DNA reads as TGTGCCAGCAAGATCGACAGGAGAGACACTGAAGCTTTCTTT. Translating it yields CASKIDRRDTEAFF.

This clone was recorded only once. In nucleotides, the CDR3 is TGCAGCGTTGGGCCAGGGGTGGGGGATACGCAGTATTTT. Its protein is CSVGPGVGDTQYF. The chain carries TRBV29-1 and TRBJ2-3, with D perhaps matching TRBD1 (6 bases). Between the trimmed V and J ends, which lost 4 bases and 6 bases, there was a span of 14 bases. Germline V gene sequence: CDR1 SQVTM, CDR2 ANQGSEA. The CDR3 is made up of 13 amino acids.

V usage is TRBV30 and J usage is TRBJ2-2; D remains ambiguous. The V and J ends lost 0 bases and 0 bases respectively, with 8 bases between them. Germline V gene data show CDR1 as GTSNPN and CDR2 as SVGIG (reference sequence). CDR3 size: 15 residues. The CDR3 DNA follows: TGTGCCTGGAGTGTACCGCGGACGAACACCGGGGAGCTGTTTTTT. This encodes CAWSVPRTNTGELFF. The whole variable domain, filled in from reference TRBV30 and TRBJ2-2, reads SQTIHQWPATLVQPVGSPLSLECTVEGTSNPNLYWYRQAAGRGLQLLFYSVGIGQISSEVPQNLSASRPQDRQFILSSKKLLLSDSGFYLCAWSVPRTNTGELFFGEGSRLTVL.

The rearrangement joins TRBV4-2 to TRBJ2-4, with 8 bases that match TRBD2. After removal of 4 bases from V and 0 bases from J, the junction contained 20 bases not matched to a gene. The CDR3 runs to 21 residues. Germline V gene lookup returns CDR1 LGHNA and CDR2 YNFKEQ. The CDR3, as DNA: TGTGCCAGCAGCCGCGAGGGGCGGGGGGTTTCAACTTCCCTAGCCAAAAACATTCAGTACTTC. This gives the protein CASSREGRGVSTSLAKNIQYF.